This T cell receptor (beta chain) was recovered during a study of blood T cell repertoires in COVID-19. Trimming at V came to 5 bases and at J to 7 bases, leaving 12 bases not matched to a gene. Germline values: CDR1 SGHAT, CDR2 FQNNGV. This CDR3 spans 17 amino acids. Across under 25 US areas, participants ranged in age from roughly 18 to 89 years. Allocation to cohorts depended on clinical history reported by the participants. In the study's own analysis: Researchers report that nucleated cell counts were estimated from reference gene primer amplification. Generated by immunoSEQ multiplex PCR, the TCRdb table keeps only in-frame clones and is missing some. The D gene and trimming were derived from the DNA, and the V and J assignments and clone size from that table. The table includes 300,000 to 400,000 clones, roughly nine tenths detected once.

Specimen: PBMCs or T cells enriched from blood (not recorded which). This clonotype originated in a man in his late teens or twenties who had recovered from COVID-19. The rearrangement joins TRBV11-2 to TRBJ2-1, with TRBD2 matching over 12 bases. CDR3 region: CASSPHTGTSGYNEQFF. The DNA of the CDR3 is TGTGCCAGCAGCCCTCATACCGGGACTAGCGGGTATAATGAGCAGTTCTTC. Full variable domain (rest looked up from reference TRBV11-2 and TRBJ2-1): EAGVAQSPRYKIIEKRQSVAFWCNPISGHATLYWYQQILGQGPKLLIQFQNNGVVDDSQLPKDRFSAERLKGVDSTLKIQPAKLEDSAVYLCASSPHTGTSGYNEQFFGPGTRLTVL.